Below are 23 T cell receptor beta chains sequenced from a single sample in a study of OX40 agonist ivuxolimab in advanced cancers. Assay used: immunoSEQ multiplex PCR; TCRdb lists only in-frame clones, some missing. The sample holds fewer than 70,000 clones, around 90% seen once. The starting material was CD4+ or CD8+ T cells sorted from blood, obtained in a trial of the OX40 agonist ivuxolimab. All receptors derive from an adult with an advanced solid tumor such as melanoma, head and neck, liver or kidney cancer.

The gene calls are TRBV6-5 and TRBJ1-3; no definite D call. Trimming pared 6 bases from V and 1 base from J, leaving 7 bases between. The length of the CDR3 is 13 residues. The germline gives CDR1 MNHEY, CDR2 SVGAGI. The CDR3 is CASRTISGNTIYF. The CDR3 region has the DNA TGTGCCAGCAGGACCATTTCTGGAAACACCATATATTTT.

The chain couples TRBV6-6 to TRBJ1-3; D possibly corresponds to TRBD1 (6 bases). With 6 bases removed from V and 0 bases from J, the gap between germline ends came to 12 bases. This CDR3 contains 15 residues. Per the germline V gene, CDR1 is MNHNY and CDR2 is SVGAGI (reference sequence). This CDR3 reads CASSPDRNSGNTIYF. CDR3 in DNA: TGTGCCAGCAGCCCCGACAGGAACTCTGGAAACACCATATATTTT.

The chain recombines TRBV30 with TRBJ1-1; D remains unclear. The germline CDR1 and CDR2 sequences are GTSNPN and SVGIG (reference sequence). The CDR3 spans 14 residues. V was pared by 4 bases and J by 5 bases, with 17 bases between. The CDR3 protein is CAWTGLRVQTEAFF. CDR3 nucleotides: TGTGCCTGGACAGGTTTAAGGGTTCAGACTGAAGCTTTCTTT.

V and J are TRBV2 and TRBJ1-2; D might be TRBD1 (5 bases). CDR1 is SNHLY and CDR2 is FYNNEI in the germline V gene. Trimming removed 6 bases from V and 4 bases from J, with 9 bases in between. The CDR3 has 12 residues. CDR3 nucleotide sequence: TGTGCCAGCAGGGATGACAGCTATGGCTACACCTTC. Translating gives CASRDDSYGYTF.

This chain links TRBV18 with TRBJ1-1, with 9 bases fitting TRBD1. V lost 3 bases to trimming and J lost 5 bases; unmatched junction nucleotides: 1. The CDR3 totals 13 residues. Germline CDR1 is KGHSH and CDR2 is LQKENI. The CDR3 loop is CASSPTGGTEAFF. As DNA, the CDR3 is TGTGCCAGCTCACCGACAGGGGGTACTGAAGCTTTCTTT.

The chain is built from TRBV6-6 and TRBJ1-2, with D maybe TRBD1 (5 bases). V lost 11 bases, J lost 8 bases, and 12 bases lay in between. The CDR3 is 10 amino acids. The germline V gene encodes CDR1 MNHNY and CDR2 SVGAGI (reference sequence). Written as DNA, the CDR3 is TGTGCCGCAGGGTTTCAGGGCTACACCTTC. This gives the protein CAAGFQGYTF.

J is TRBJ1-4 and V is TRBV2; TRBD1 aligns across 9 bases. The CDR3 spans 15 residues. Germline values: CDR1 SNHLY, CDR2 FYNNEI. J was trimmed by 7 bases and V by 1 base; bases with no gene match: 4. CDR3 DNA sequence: TGTGCCAGCAGTGAAGGGGACAGGGTTGGTGAAAAACTGTTTTTT. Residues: CASSEGDRVGEKLFF.

The chain's CDR3 is CASSQDNRGVGQPQHF. Written as DNA, the CDR3 is TGCGCCAGCAGCCAAGATAACAGGGGAGTCGGTCAGCCCCAGCATTTT. This chain links TRBV4-1 with TRBJ1-5, with 7 bases matching TRBD1. The trim removed 0 bases at V and 6 bases at J, leaving 8 bases unmatched. Germline lookup yields CDR1 MGHRA and CDR2 YSYEKL. CDR3 length: 16 amino acids.

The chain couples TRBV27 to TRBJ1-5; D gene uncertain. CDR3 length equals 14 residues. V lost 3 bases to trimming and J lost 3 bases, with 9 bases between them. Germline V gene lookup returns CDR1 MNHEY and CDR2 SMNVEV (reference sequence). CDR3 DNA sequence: TGTGCCAGCAGTTTGAGCGGGTACAATCAGCCCCAGCATTTT. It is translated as CASSLSGYNQPQHF.

In DNA, the CDR3 is TGTGCCAGCAGCTTCTCGCTAGCGGGAATGAGTGAGCAGTTCTTC. It is translated as CASSFSLAGMSEQFF. This rearrangement joins TRBV7-3 to TRBJ2-1, with 9 bases that match TRBD2. The CDR3 length is 15 residues. V gave up 3 bases and J gave up 9 bases; unmatched junction bases: 9. Germline values: CDR1 SGHTA, CDR2 FQGTGA.

The CDR3 bases are TGTGCCAGCAGTTTTTACTCGGGAGGTTACGAGACCCAGTACTTC. The encoded protein is CASSFYSGGYETQYF. This chain connects TRBV28 to TRBJ2-5; 7 nucleotides line up with TRBD2. CDR3 length equals 15 residues. J gave up 5 bases and V 3 bases, and 9 bases lay outside the gene matches. Germline CDR1 MDHEN, CDR2 SYDVKM. The entire variable domain, with the rest obtained from reference TRBV28 and TRBJ2-5, is as follows: DVKVTQSSRYLVKRTGEKVFLECVQDMDHENMFWYRQDPGLGLRLIYFSYDVKMKEKGDIPEGYSVSREKKERFSLILESASTNQTSMYLCASSFYSGGYETQYFGPGTRLLVL.

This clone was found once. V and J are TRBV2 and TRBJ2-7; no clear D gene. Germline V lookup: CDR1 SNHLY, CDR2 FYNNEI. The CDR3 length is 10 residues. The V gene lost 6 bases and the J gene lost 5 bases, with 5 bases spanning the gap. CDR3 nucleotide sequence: TGTGCCAGCAGGTCCCACGAGCAGTACTTC. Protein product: CASRSHEQYF.

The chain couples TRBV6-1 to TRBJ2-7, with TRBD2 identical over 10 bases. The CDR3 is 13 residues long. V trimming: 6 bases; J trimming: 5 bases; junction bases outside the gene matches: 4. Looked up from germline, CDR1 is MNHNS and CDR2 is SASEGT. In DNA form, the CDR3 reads TGTGCCAGCAGACTAGCGGGGTCTGACGAGCAGTACTTC. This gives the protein CASRLAGSDEQYF.

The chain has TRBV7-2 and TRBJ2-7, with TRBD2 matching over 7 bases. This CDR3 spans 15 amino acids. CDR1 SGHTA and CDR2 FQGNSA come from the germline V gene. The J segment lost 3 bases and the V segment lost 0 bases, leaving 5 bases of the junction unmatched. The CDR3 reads CASSLATSRNYEQYF. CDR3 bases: TGTGCCAGCAGCTTAGCGACTAGCCGCAACTACGAGCAGTACTTC.

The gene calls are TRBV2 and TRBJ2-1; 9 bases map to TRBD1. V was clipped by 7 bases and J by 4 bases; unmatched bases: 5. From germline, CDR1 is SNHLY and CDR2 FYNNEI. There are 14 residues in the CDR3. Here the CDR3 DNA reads TGTGCCAGCATGGGACAGGGATTATACAATGAGCAGTTCTTC. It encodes CASMGQGLYNEQFF.

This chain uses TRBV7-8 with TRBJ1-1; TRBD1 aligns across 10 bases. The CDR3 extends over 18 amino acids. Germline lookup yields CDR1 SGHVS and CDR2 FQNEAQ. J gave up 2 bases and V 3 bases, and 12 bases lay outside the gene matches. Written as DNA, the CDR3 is TGTGCCAGCAGCTTGGTGACAGGGGGCCGATTAGTCAACACTGAAGCTTTCTTT. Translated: CASSLVTGGRLVNTEAFF.

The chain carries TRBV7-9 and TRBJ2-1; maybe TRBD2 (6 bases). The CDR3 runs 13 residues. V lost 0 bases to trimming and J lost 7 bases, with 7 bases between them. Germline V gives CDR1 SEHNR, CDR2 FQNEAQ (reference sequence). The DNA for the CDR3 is TGTGCCAGCAGCTTAGCCAGCGGGAATGAGCAGTTCTTC. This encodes CASSLASGNEQFF. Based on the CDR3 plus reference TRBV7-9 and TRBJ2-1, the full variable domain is DTGVSQNPRHKITKRGQNVTFRCDPISEHNRLYWYRQTLGQGPEFLTYFQNEAQLEKSRLLSDRFSAERPKGSFSTLEIQRTEQGDSAMYLCASSLASGNEQFFGPGTRLTVL.

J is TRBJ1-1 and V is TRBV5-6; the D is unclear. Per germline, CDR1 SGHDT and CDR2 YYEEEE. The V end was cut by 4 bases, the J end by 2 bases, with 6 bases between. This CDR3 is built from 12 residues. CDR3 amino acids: CASSVINTEAFF. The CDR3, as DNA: TGTGCCAGCAGCGTAATAAACACTGAAGCTTTCTTT.

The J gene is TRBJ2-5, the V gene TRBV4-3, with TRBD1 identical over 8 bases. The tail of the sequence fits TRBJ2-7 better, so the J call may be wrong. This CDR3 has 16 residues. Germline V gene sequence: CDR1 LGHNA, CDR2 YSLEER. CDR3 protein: CASSQDGRQGWYEQYF. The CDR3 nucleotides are TGCGCCAGCAGCCAAGATGGGAGACAGGGGTGGTACGAGCAGTACTTC.

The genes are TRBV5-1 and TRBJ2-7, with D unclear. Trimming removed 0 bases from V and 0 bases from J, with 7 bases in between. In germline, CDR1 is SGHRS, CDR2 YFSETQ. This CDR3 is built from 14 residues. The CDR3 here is CASSLGSPSYEQYF. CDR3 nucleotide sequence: TGCGCCAGCAGCTTGGGTAGTCCCTCCTACGAGCAGTACTTC.

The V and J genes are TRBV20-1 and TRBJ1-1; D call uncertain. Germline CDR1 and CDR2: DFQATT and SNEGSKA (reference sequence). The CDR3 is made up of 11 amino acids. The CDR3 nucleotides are TGCAGACCAGCCCGAGGCACTGAAGCTTTCTTT. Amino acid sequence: CRPARGTEAFF.

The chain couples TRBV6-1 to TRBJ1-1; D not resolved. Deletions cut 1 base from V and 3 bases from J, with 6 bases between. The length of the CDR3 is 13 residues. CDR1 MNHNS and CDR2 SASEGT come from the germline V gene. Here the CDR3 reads CASSEEPHTEAFF. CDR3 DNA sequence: TGTGCCAGCAGTGAAGAACCACACACTGAAGCTTTCTTT.

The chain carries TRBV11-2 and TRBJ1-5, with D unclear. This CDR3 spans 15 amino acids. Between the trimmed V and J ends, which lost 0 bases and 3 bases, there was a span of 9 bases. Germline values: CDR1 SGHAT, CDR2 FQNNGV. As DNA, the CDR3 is TGTGCCAGCAGCTTAGAAAGCGGCCCCAATCAGCCCCAGCATTTT. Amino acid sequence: CASSLESGPNQPQHF.